The present T cell receptor (beta chain) was sequenced within a study of patients and donors after allogeneic stem cell transplantation. This clonotype has just a few counts. Via MiXCR, TCRdb re-called the RT-PCR reads, giving one row per CDR3 protein. This sample yields roughly 200,000 distinct CDR3 sequences, of which over 30% are seen a single time; 11% belongs to the top ten. The CDR3 totals 15 residues. Germline trimming cut 0 bases from V and 7 bases from J; bases unmatched to any gene: 8. CDR1 is SGHRS, CDR2 YFSETQ, per germline. The sequence was obtained from a human donor who was either an allogeneic HSCT recipient or a stem cell or donor lymphocyte infusion donor (not recorded which). It is not recorded whose cells these are; they may come from a transplant donor. The material sequenced was blood, either unsorted or a sorted T cell fraction (not recorded which). The chain joins TRBV5-1 to TRBJ1-1; 8 bases match TRBD1. The CDR3 DNA sequence: TGCGCCAGCAGCTTGGACGGCAGGGGGCTGGTTGAAGCTTTCTTT. Translating gives CASSLDGRGLVEAFF.